Sequencing of this T cell receptor (beta chain) was carried out in a study of blood T cells in healthy people across ages (dated by TCRdb to about 2015). Study-wide context: In model experiments, template switching captured roughly one uniquely barcoded TCR beta cDNA molecule for every two T cells. The donors were split into four age groups: young (average about 15 years), middle-aged (roughly 40), aged (approximately 60) and long-lived (over 75). To track age-related changes in TCR beta repertoire diversity, the study relied on deep sequencing normalized with unique cDNA molecular identifiers. The study analyzed two additional independent replicas of 1 million unique cDNA reads from the same blood draw for two donors, one aged 18 to 30 and one aged 80 or older. Overall study outcomes, separate from this receptor: Compared with the aged group, more naive CD4+ T cells, fewer expanded clones and increased TCR diversity were shown by the long-lived group, suggesting age selection. Estimates of total diversity based on one million sequenced T cells were regarded as lower bounds and as underestimates. Because donor CMV infection status was unknown, age-related changes in expanded clonotypes were potentially confounded. There was a strong correlation between observed TCR beta diversity and the percentage of naive T cells measured by flow cytometry. Bulk unsorted PBMC profiling prevented conclusive comparison of naive and antigen-experienced compartments. As age increased, observed TCR beta diversity per million T cells dropped in a roughly linear way, and a significant reduction was already evident by age about 40.

The protocol used for the library was 5' RACE. The data were produced on an Illumina HiSeq 2500. The second PCR ran for about 6 to 12 cycles and used a J-beta primer mix along with a sample-barcoded 5' primer. Each TCR beta cDNA molecule received a unique molecular identifier from a template-switch 5' adaptor carrying 12 random nucleotides. Each sample yielded at least 3 million CDR3-containing paired-end reads. The Mint cDNA synthesis kit, primed by a TRBC-specific oligonucleotide, was used to synthesize first-strand cDNA from all RNA. All cDNA was treated with uracil-DNA glycosylase and then went through a first 18-cycle PCR with the universal primers M1SS and BC2_uni_R. Per the authors' processing: Each sample was normalized by randomly selecting 1 million high-quality reads, each carrying a distinct molecular identifier. Instead of being binned into consensus sequences, reads with shared molecular identifiers were discarded. MiTCR, with a Q25 quality threshold and the strictest error-elimination algorithm, was used for CDR3 identification, clonotype clustering and error correction. Lower-bound total TCR beta diversity was estimated with a nonparametric unseen species model using Euler transformation. The public sequencing data were trimmed at Q25 with fastp and processed into clonotypes with MiXCR by TCRdb, which kept only in-frame beta chains. Under each unique CDR3 protein, matching rows form one entry showing the most common genes and DNA. These V and J calls are TCRdb output, not the study's own analysis. The sample includes about 930,000 distinct CDR3 sequences, with roughly 28% observed a single time. Jointly, the top ten make up about 9.4% of the sample.

As encoded in the germline V gene (reference sequence), CDR1 is SGHKS while CDR2 is YYEKEE. Taken from cysteine to phenylalanine, the CDR3 has 17 residues. Left in the record is the CDR3 DNA by itself, 51 bases read in frame from the first base. Turning to this clonotype: Its antigen has not been determined. A much more abundant neighbour one base away suggests this may be a read error.

Systemically healthy Caucasian individuals from Russia, 39 in total and aged roughly 6 to 95 years, were included as donors. Each donor gave 8 to 10 milliliters of peripheral blood, collected into EDTA-treated Vacutainer tubes. Ficoll-Paque density-gradient centrifugation was used to isolate PBMCs, with at least 6 million per sample. Total RNA was extracted from PBMCs with Trizol reagent, with at least 6 micrograms obtained per sample. Naive CD45RAhigh/CD27high T cell percentages were measured by flow cytometry on a PBMC aliquot from every donor. These same records also appear under a second study, on T cells of mothers and their children. As described in the second report: Nine systemically healthy Caucasian individuals, comprising three mothers and their six children, were included as donors. cDNA synthesis used all of the extracted RNA, with roughly 1.6 ug of RNA in each 15 ul reaction. In the second PCR, the M1S primer introduced both the sample barcodes and 2-4 random nucleotides. Over 8.5 million TCR beta CDR3 reads were obtained for each mother, and approximately 3.2 million reads were obtained for each child. TCR recombination output is similarly shaped by thymic selection in related and unrelated pairs, with a minor effect exerted by inherited differences. Related mother-child pairs always showed normalized repertoire overlap that was slightly higher than in unrelated mother-child pairs, though the difference was never significant. With a sensitivity of about 100 clones per million clonotypes, no persistent microchimeric T cell clones were detected. In the study, deep NGS was used to compare the TCR beta repertoires of mothers and children, and features distinguishing related mother-child pairs from unrelated individuals were sought. The mean age was roughly 36 +/- 4 years for the mothers and around 10 +/- 4 years for the children. After adapters were ligated using NEBNext reagents, the libraries underwent 100+100 nt paired-end sequencing on an Illumina HiSeq 2000. Mother and child libraries were prepared a month apart and sequenced in separate runs to prevent cross-contamination. Between roughly 500,000 and 2,300,000 distinct TCR beta clonotypes were identified per donor. Naive TCR beta clonotypes were estimated from low-frequency clonotypes matched to each donor's FACS-determined naive share, without sorting.

The chain uses TRBV5-5 and TRBJ2-7, and perhaps TRBD1 as D gene, on 6 matching bases. The source material was blood. The TCR sequence derives from a middle-aged woman in good health. The CDR3: CACSRISGTTGAYEQYF. The DNA sequence is as follows: TGTGCCTGCAGCCGGATATCCGGGACAACTGGGGCTTACGAGCAGTACTTC.